These 10 T cell receptor beta chains were sequenced from one sample in a study of shared T cell receptors in the human thymus. The method was immunoSEQ multiplex PCR; TCRdb's version includes in-frame clones alone and lacks a portion of them. The sample lists approximately 730,000 clones, approximately 85% seen once, with about 0.0098% in the top ten. A further study also used this sample, focusing on human thymus T cells.

The specimen sequenced was thymocytes. The receptor set was obtained from a girl in the first two years of life with a congenital heart defect.

V gene TRBV10-2 combines with J gene TRBJ1-1; 7 positions agree with TRBD1. The germline CDR1 and CDR2 sequences are WSHSY and SAAADI. The junction had 2 bases not matched to a gene; V was cut back by 6 bases and J by 4 bases. The CDR3 spans 12 residues. The CDR3 spells CASSYRGTEAFF. CDR3 nucleotide sequence: TGCGCCAGCAGCTACAGGGGCACTGAAGCTTTCTTT.

The J gene is TRBJ1-3, the V gene TRBV14; D unresolved. Germline values: CDR1 SGHDN, CDR2 FVKESK. This CDR3 region has 17 residues. Trimming stripped 1 base from V and 4 bases from J, with 17 bases between. The CDR3 nucleotides are TGTGCCAGCAGCCAAGTATCGTCCGGGATTTTGGGAAACACCATATATTTT. The encoded protein is CASSQVSSGILGNTIYF.

The table lists this clone with a count of one. This chain links TRBV29-1 with TRBJ2-7; 9 nucleotides align to TRBD1. The length of the CDR3 is 13 residues. Trimming removed 6 bases from V and 2 bases from J; junction bases left unmatched: 5. CDR1 is SQVTM, CDR2 ANQGSEA, per germline. This chain's CDR3 is CSVSGQGPYEQYF. The CDR3 DNA sequence: TGCAGCGTCTCGGGACAGGGTCCCTACGAGCAGTACTTC.

V is TRBV5-1 and J is TRBJ1-2; D might be TRBD1 (6 bases). V was pared by 0 bases and J by 4 bases, with 10 bases between. The CDR3 has 14 amino acids. Germline loops: CDR1 SGHRS, CDR2 YFSETQ. For the CDR3, the DNA is TGCGCCAGCAGCTTGGCCGCAGGGGTCTATGGCTACACCTTC. This gives the protein CASSLAAGVYGYTF. The whole variable domain, filled in from reference TRBV5-1 and TRBJ1-2, reads KAGVTQTPRYLIKTRGQQVTLSCSPISGHRSVSWYQQTPGQGLQFLFEYFSETQRNKGNFPGRFSGRQFSNSRSEMNVSTLELGDSALYLCASSLAAGVYGYTFGSGTRLTVV.

The V and J genes are TRBV6-1 and TRBJ1-4, with TRBD1 matching over 9 bases. The CDR3 covers 16 residues. Unmatched junction bases numbered 6, after V lost 3 bases and J lost 4 bases. Germline loops: CDR1 MNHNS, CDR2 SASEGT. The CDR3 DNA reads as TGTGCCAGCAGTGACGGGACAGGGCGGTTTAATGAAAAACTGTTTTTT. This gives the protein CASSDGTGRFNEKLFF.

The CDR3 DNA reads TGTGCCTGGATCGGGGACAGACCGAACACTGAAGCTTTCTTT. Its protein product is CAWIGDRPNTEAFF. The rearrangement uses TRBV30 and TRBJ1-1; 7 bases fit TRBD1. Unmatched junction bases numbered 6, after V lost 4 bases and J lost 1 base. Per the germline V gene, CDR1 is GTSNPN and CDR2 is SVGIG (reference sequence). The CDR3 consists of 14 residues.

This clone appeared once. The chain combines TRBV6-5 with TRBJ1-6, with 7 bases matching TRBD1. The CDR3 covers 15 residues. Germline V gene lookup returns CDR1 MNHEY and CDR2 SVGAGI. The ends lost 5 bases at V and 9 bases at J; junction bases unmatched: 10. The CDR3 here is CASSLQGQNGSPLHF. CDR3 DNA: TGTGCCAGCAGTCTACAGGGACAGAATGGTTCACCCCTCCACTTT.

The gene calls are TRBV19 and TRBJ1-2, with 7 bases matching TRBD1. The CDR3 runs 13 residues. With 7 bases clipped from V and 4 bases from J, the junction kept 6 bases outside the gene matches. Germline V gives CDR1 LNHDA, CDR2 SQIVND (reference sequence). CDR3 residues: CASKRGRIYGYTF. The DNA of the CDR3 is TGTGCCAGTAAGAGGGGGCGGATCTATGGCTACACCTTC.

This clone was observed a handful of times. The genes are TRBV6-4 and TRBJ2-3, with TRBD2 identical over 7 bases. Germline CDR1 MRHNA, CDR2 SNTAGT. The V gene end was trimmed by 6 bases and the J gene end by 2 bases; junction bases not matched to a gene: 8. The CDR3 is 15 amino acids. The DNA of the CDR3 is TGTGCCAGCAGCGCCAAGGGACTATACACAGATACGCAGTATTTT. This codes for CASSAKGLYTDTQYF.

The chain combines TRBV7-3 with TRBJ2-3, with TRBD1 matching 8 bases. The CDR3 has 18 amino acids. CDR1 and CDR2 (germline): SGHTA, FQGTGA. The ends lost 6 bases at V and 3 bases at J; junction bases unmatched: 17. The CDR3 is CASRSSAYGQGATDTQYF. The CDR3 coding sequence is TGTGCCAGCAGATCTTCGGCATATGGGCAGGGGGCAACAGATACGCAGTATTTT.